These T cell receptor beta chains were read from a single sample in a study of CD8 T cells in Susac syndrome. TCRdb reanalysed the immunoSEQ multiplex PCR reads using MiXCR and keeps one entry per CDR3 protein. The table has around 270,000 distinct CDR3 sequences, 70% to 90% seen once; the top ten hold around 0.2%. Sequencing was done on a sample of CD8+ T cells from PBMCs. The receptor set was obtained from a human donor with multiple sclerosis. CDR3s include the opening cysteine and the closing phenylalanine or tryptophan. A D gene is named only where the DNA matches it firmly. Where a row states a size, it is once, few, many or the class of an expanded clone; other rows omit it.

j_call,clone_size,v_call,d_call,cdr3_aa,cdr3_nt
TRBJ2-1,.,TRBV5-1,TRBD1,CASTRTGGYNEQFF,TGCGCCAGCACCCGGACAGGGGGTTACAATGAGCAGTTCTTC
TRBJ1-5,few,TRBV30,TRBD1,CAWSPGQGYQPQHF,TGTGCCTGGAGTCCCGGACAGGGATATCAGCCCCAGCATTTT
TRBJ2-5,.,TRBV7-9,.,CASSFTRDGYETQYF,TGTGCCAGCAGCTTTACCCGGGATGGGTACGAGACCCAGTACTTC
TRBJ2-2,.,TRBV2,.,CASSGGLINTGELFF,TGTGCCAGCAGTGGGGGACTGATAAACACCGGGGAGCTGTTTTTT
TRBJ1-2,.,TRBV11-2,TRBD1,CASGGTGAHTF,TGTGCCAGCGGCGGGACAGGGGCCCACACCTTC
TRBJ2-1,.,TRBV7-9,TRBD2,CASSRTGTSGKGEQFF,TGTGCCAGCAGCCGTACCGGGACTAGCGGGAAAGGTGAGCAGTTCTTC
TRBJ1-3,.,TRBV25-1,TRBD1,CASRHDRGGNTIYF,TGTGCCAGCAGGCATGACAGGGGTGGAAACACCATATATTTT
TRBJ1-1,.,TRBV2,.,CASSEVDLNTEAFF,TGTGCCAGCAGTGAAGTAGACCTAAACACTGAAGCTTTCTTT
TRBJ1-1,.,TRBV12-3/TRBV12-4,.,CASRQVDTEAFF,TGTGCCAGCAGACAGGTCGACACTGAAGCTTTCTTT
TRBJ2-1,.,TRBV5-6,.,CASSLADANEQFF,TGTGCCAGCAGCTTGGCGGACGCCAATGAGCAGTTCTTC
TRBJ2-2,.,TRBV7-7,.,CASSLPGGELFF,TGTGCTAGCAGCTTACCCGGCGGGGAGCTGTTTTTT
TRBJ2-5,.,TRBV7-9,.,CAITTEPRSQYF,TGTGCCATCACGACAGAACCCAGGTCCCAGTACTTC
TRBJ2-7,.,TRBV9,.,CASSVGDTLSYEQYF,TGTGCCAGCAGCGTTGGAGACACCCTCTCCTACGAGCAGTACTTC
TRBJ2-1,.,TRBV7-3,TRBD2,CASSLSAGDYNEQFF,TGTGCCAGCAGCTTGTCAGCGGGAGATTACAATGAGCAGTTCTTC
TRBJ1-2,once,TRBV6-1,TRBD1,CASSGQGKDYGYTF,TGTGCCAGCAGTGGACAGGGGAAAGACTATGGCTACACCTTC
TRBJ1-1,.,TRBV5-1,TRBD1,CASRFGGTGFLFTEPFF,TGCGCCAGCAGGTTTGGTGGGACAGGTTTCCTGTTCACTGAACCTTTCTTT